This TCR beta chain was documented in a study of blood T cell repertoires in COVID-19. Study details: The study drew acute and convalescent COVID-19 samples from the United States, Italy and Spain. T cells, B-cell-depleted T cells, or PBMCs provided the cDNA or gDNA that served as material.

Under the authors' procedure: By means of reference gene primer amplification, nucleated cell counts were estimated. Profiled with immunoSEQ multiplex PCR; TCRdb holds only in-frame clones, not every one. V, J and clone size derive from that table, while D and trimming were established from the DNA sequence. The repertoire holds around 150,000 clones, with about three quarters as singletons. The sequenced sample was peripheral blood. The clonotype was recovered from a man between 60 and 75 years old with acute or convalescent COVID-19.

CDR3 DNA: TGTGCCAGCAGTTACCCAAAAACAGGGGGGATCGGCTACACCTTC. Protein: CASSYPKTGGIGYTF. The chain combines TRBV6-5 with TRBJ1-2, with 8 bases fitting TRBD1. V trimming: 2 bases; J trimming: 8 bases; junction bases outside the gene matches: 10. This CDR3 comprises 15 residues. CDR1 is MNHEY, CDR2 SVGAGI, per germline.